This T cell receptor (beta chain) was identified during a study of blood T cell repertoires in COVID-19. Study-wide context: COVID-19 samples, acute and convalescent, were from the United States, Italy and Spain.

Only in-frame clones appear in the TCRdb table, and some are missing; sequencing was by immunoSEQ multiplex PCR. The sample carries over 65,000 clones, roughly 90% recorded once. The V gene's germline CDR1 is SGDLS and CDR2 YYNGEE. The CDR3 has 21 residues. After removal of 4 bases from V and 1 base from J, the junction contained 20 bases not matched to a gene. The chain has TRBV9 and TRBJ2-1, with 10 bases matching TRBD1. Sequenced: peripheral blood. The TCR was taken from a human donor in a cohort sampled during active COVID-19. This CDR3 is CASSNSQGDRGRERSYNEQFF. In nucleotides, the CDR3 is TGTGCCAGCAGCAACTCTCAAGGGGACAGGGGCCGGGAGCGGTCCTACAATGAGCAGTTCTTC.